Sequencing of this T cell receptor (beta chain) was carried out in a study of T-cell memory formation after mild COVID-19. CDR3 length equals 14 residues. Germline assignment: CDR1 LNHDA and CDR2 SQIVND (reference sequence). Comment on this clonotype: The junction shows a germline mismatch at one end, possibly a read error.

Using its own MiXCR run on the 5' RACE reads, TCRdb lists one record per CDR3 protein. Of approximately 250,000 distinct CDR3 sequences detected, 16% appear once; the ten largest clones hold 20% to 25%. Specimen: PBMCs or a T cell subset sorted from them (not recorded which). The V and J genes are TRBV19 and TRBJ1-1, with 8 bases fitting TRBD1. The sequence derives from a man aged 18-30 years who had mild COVID-19 (a few samples of this study predate the infection). Cell type and time point are not known. CDR3 sequence: CASGIGTGVTEAFF. CDR3 nucleotide sequence: TGTGCCAGTGGTATCGGGACAGGAGTAACTGAAGCTTTCTTT.